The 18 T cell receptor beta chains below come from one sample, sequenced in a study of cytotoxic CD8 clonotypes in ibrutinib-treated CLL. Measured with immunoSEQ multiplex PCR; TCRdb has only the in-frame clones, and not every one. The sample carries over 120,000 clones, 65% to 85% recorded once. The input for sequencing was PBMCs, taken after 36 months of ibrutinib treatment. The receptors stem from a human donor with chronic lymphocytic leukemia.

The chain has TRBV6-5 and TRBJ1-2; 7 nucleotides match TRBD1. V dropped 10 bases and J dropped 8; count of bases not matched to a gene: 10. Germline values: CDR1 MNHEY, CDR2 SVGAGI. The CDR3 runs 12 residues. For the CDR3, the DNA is TGTGCCACGGGGACCGGGACAGCAGGCTACACCTTC. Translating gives CATGTGTAGYTF.

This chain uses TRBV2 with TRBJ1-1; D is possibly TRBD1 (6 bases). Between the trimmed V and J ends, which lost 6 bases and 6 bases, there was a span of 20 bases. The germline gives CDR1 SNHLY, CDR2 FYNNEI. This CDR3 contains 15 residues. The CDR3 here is CASSLPGTSFSEAFF. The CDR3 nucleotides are TGTGCCAGCAGCCTCCCCGGGACAAGTTTTTCTGAAGCTTTCTTT.

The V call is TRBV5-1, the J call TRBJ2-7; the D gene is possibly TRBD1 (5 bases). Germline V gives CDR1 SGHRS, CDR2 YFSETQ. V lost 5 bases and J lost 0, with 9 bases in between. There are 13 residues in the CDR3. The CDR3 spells CASRGQGSYEQYF. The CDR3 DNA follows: TGCGCCAGCAGGGGTCAGGGCTCCTACGAGCAGTACTTC.

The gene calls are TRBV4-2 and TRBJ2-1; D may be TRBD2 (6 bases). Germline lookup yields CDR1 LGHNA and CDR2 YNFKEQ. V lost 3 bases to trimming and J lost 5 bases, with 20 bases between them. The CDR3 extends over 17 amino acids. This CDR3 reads CASSQDKEGLGHNEQFF. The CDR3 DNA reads TGTGCCAGCAGCCAGGATAAGGAGGGATTGGGGCACAATGAGCAGTTCTTC.

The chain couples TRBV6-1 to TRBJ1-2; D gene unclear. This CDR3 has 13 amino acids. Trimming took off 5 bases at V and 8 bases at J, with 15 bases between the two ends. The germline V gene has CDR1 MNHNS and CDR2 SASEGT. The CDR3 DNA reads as TGTGCCAGCAGTCTGGACGCCCGCCGGGGCTACACCTTC. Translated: CASSLDARRGYTF.

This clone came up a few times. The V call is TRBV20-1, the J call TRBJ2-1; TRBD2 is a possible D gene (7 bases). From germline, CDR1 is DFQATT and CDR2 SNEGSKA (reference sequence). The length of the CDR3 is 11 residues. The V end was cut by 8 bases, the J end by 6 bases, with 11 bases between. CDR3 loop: CSLRGLNEQFF. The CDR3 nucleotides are TGCAGTTTGCGGGGGCTCAATGAGCAGTTCTTC.

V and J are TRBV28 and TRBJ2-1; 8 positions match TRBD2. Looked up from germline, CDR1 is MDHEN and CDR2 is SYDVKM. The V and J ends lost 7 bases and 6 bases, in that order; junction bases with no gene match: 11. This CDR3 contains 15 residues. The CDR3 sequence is CASIHSGTRVNEQFF. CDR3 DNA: TGTGCCAGCATCCATTCCGGGACTAGAGTCAATGAGCAGTTCTTC. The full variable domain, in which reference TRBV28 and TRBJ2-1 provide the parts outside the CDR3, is DVKVTQSSRYLVKRTGEKVFLECVQDMDHENMFWYRQDPGLGLRLIYFSYDVKMKEKGDIPEGYSVSREKKERFSLILESASTNQTSMYLCASIHSGTRVNEQFFGPGTRLTVL.

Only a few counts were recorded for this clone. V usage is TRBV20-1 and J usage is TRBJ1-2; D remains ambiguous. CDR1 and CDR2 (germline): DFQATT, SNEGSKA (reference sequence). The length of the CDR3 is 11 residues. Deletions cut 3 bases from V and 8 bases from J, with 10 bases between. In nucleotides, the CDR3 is TGCAGTGCTAGTCGAGCCCAAGGCTACACCTTC. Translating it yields CSASRAQGYTF.

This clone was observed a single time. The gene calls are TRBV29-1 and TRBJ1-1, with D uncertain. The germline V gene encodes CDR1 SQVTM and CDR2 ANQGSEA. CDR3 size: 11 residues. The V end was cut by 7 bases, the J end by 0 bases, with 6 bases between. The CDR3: CSGRMNTEAFF. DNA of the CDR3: TGCAGCGGCAGGATGAACACTGAAGCTTTCTTT.

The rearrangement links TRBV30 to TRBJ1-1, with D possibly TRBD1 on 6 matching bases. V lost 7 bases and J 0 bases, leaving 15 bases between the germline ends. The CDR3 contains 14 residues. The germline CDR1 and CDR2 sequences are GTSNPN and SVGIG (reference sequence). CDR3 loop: CAFTRGGMNTEAFF. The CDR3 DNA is TGTGCCTTCACCCGAGGGGGGATGAACACTGAAGCTTTCTTT.

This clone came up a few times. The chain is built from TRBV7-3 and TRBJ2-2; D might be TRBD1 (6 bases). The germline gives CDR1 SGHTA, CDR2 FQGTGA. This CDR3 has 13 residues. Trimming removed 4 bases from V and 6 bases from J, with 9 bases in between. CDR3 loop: CASSSQGAGELFF. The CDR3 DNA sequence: TGTGCCAGCAGCTCACAGGGTGCCGGGGAGCTGTTTTTT.

The CDR3 here is CASSLGPSNTGELFF. The CDR3 nucleotides are TGCGCCAGCAGCTTAGGCCCATCGAACACCGGGGAGCTGTTTTTT. The V gene is TRBV5-1, the J gene TRBJ2-2, with unresolved D. The CDR3 has 15 amino acids. Germline-derived CDR1 and CDR2 are SGHRS and YFSETQ. V was trimmed by 2 bases and J by 0 bases, leaving 8 bases between them.

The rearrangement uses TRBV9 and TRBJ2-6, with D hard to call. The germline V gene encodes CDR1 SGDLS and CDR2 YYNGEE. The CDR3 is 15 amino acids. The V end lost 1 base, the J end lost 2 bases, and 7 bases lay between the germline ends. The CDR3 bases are TGTGCCAGCAGCGTACTAACAGCTGGGGCCAACGTCCTGACTTTC. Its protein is CASSVLTAGANVLTF.

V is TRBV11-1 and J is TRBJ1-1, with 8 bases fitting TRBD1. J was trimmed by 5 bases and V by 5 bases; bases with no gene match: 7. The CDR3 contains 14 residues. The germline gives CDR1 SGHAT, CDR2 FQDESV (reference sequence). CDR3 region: CASSILQGGTEAFF. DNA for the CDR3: TGTGCCAGCAGCATCCTACAGGGGGGAACTGAAGCTTTCTTT.

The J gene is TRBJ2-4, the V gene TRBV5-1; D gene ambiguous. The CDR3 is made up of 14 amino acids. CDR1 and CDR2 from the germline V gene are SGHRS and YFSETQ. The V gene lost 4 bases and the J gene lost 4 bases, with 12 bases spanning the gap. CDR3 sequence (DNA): TGCGCCAGCAGCACATCCGGGCCTAAAAACATTCAGTACTTC. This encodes CASSTSGPKNIQYF.

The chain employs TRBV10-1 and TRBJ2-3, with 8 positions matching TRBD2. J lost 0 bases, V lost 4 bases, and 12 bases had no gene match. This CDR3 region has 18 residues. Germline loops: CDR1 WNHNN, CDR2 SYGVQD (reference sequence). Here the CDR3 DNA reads TGCGCCAGCAGTGGGTCCGGGACCAGCGGGGGTAGCACAGATACGCAGTATTTT. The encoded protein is CASSGSGTSGGSTDTQYF.

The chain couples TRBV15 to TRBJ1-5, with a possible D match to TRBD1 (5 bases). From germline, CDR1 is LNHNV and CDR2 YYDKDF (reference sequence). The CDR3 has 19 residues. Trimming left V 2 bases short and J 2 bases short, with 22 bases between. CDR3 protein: CATSRWDVARKRGNQPQHF. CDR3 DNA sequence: TGTGCCACCAGCAGATGGGACGTGGCGAGGAAAAGGGGCAATCAGCCCCAGCATTTT.

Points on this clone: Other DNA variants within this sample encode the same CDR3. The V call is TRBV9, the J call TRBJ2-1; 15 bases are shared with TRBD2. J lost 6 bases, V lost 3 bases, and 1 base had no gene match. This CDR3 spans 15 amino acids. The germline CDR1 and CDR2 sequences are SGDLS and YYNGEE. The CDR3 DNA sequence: TGTGCCAGCAGCGGGACTAGCGGGAGGGGCAATGAGCAGTTCTTC. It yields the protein CASSGTSGRGNEQFF.